The source of this T cell receptor (beta chain) is a study of vaccination and CD4 T cells after COVID-19. Cultured CD4+ T cell DNA was sequenced using the Oncomine TCR Beta short-read assay. TCRdb reprocessed the PCR reads via MiXCR and lists one record per CDR3 protein. This sample has 9,900 or so distinct CDR3 sequences, with around half found just once. CDR1 SGHTA and CDR2 FQGNSA come from the germline V gene. The trim removed 1 base at V and 10 bases at J, leaving 7 bases unmatched. CDR3 length equals 13 residues. Sample treatment: approximately 9-day PBMC culture with coronavirus spike peptide pools or control peptides (ViraFEST assay). Turning to this clonotype: The antigen is not known.

The sample taken for sequencing was CD4+ T cells from blood, cultured in vitro. The rearrangement uses TRBV7-2 and TRBJ2-7; 7 nucleotides align to TRBD1. The receptor was isolated from a human donor who had recovered from COVID-19. The DNA for the CDR3 is TGTGCCAGCAGCTTAGGATGGACAGGTTACCAGTACTTC. Its translation is CASSLGWTGYQYF.